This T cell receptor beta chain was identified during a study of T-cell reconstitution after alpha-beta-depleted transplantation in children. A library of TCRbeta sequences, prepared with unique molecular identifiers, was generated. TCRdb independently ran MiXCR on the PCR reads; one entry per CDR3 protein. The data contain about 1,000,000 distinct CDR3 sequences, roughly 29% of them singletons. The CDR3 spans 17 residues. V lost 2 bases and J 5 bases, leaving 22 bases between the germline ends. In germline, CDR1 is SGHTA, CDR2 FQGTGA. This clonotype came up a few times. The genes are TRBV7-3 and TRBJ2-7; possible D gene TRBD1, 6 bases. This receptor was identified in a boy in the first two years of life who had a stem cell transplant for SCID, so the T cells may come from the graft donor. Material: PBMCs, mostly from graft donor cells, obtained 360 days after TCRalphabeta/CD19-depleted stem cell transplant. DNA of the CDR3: TGTGCCAGCAGCTTATCCCCTTCACAGGGAAGGCTAAACGAGCAGTACTTC. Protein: CASSLSPSQGRLNEQYF.